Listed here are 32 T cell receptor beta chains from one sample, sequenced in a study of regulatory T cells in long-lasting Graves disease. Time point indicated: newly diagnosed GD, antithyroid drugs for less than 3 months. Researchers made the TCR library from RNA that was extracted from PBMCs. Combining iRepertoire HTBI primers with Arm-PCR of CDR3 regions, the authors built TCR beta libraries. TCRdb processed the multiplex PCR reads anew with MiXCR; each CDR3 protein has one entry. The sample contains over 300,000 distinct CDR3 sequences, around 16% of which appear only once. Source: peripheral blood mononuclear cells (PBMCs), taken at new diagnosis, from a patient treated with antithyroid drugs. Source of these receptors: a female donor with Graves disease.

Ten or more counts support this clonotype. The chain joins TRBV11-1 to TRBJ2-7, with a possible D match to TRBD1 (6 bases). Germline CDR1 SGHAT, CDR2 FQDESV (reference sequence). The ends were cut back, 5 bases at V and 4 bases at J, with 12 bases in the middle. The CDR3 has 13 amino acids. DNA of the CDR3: TGTGCCAGCAGCATCTACCAGGGGTACGAGCAGTACTTC. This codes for CASSIYQGYEQYF.

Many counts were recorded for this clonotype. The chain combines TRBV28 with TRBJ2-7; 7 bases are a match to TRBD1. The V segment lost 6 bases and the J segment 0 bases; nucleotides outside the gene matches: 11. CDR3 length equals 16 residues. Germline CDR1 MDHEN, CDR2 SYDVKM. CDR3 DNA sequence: TGTGCCAGCAGCCCGCCGGGACAGAGGAGCTCCTACGAGCAGTACTTC. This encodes CASSPPGQRSSYEQYF.

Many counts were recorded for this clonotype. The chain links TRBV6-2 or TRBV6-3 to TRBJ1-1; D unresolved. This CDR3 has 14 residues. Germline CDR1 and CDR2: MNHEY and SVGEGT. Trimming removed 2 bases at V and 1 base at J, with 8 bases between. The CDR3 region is CASSYGQTNTEAFF. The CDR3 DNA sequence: TGTGCCAGCAGTTACGGGCAGACGAACACTGAAGCTTTCTTT.

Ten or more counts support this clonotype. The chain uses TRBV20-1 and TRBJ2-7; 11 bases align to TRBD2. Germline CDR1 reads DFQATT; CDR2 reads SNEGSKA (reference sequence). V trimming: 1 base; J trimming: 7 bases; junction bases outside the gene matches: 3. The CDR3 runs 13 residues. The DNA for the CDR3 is TGCAGTGCTAGAGTAGGGACTAGCGGTGAGCAGTACTTC. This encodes CSARVGTSGEQYF.

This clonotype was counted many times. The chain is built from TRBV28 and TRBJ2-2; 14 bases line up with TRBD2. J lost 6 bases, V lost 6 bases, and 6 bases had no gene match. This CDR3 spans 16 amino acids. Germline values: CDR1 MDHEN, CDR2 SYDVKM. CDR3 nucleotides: TGTGCCAGCAGGCAGACTAGCGGGAGGGCCGCCGGGGAGCTGTTTTTT. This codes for CASRQTSGRAAGELFF.

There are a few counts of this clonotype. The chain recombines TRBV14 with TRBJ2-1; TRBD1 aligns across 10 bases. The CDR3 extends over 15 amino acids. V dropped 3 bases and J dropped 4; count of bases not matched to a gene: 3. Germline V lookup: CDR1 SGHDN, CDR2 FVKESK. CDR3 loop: CASSQGTGAYNEQFF. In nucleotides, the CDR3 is TGTGCCAGCAGCCAGGGGACAGGGGCGTACAATGAGCAGTTCTTC.

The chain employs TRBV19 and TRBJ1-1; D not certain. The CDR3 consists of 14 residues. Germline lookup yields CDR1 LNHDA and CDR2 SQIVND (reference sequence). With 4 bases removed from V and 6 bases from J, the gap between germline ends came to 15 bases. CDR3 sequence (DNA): TGTGCCAGTAGTACCGCAGCGGTCGAGGCTGAAGCTTTCTTT. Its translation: CASSTAAVEAEAFF.

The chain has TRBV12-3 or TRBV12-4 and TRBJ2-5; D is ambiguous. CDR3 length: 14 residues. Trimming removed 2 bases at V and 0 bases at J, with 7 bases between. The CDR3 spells CASSLKNYQETQYF. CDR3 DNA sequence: TGTGCCAGCAGTTTAAAGAACTACCAAGAGACCCAGTACTTC.

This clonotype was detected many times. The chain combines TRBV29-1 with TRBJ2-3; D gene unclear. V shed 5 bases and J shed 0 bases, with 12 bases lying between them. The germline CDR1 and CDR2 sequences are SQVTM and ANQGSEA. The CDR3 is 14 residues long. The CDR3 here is CSVSSASSTDTQYF. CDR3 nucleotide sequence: TGCAGCGTTTCTTCGGCGAGTAGCACAGATACGCAGTATTTT.

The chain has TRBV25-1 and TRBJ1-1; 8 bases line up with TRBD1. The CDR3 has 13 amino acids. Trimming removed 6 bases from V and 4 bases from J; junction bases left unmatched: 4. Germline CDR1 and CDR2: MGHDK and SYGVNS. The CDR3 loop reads CASSGQGLTEAFF. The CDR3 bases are TGTGCCAGCAGCGGACAGGGCCTCACTGAAGCTTTCTTT.

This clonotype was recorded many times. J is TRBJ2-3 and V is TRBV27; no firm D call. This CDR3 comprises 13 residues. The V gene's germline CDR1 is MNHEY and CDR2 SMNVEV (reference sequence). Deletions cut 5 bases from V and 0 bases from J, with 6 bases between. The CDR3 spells CASSHSSTDTQYF. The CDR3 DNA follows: TGTGCCAGCAGTCATTCTAGCACAGATACGCAGTATTTT.

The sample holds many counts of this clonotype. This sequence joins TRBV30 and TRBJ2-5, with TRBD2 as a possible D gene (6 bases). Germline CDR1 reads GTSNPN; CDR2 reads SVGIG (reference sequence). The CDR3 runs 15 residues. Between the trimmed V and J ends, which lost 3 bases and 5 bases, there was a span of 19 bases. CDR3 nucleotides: TGTGCCTGGAGGAAGGACGGGGGAGCGTGGGAGACCCAGTACTTC. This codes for CAWRKDGGAWETQYF.

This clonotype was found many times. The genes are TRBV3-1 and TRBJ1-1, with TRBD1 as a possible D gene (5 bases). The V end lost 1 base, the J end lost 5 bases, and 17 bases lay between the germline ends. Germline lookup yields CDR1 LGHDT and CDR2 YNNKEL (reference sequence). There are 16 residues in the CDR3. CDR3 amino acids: CASSQVPAGMRTEAFF. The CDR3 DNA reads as TGTGCCAGCAGCCAAGTCCCCGCAGGGATGAGGACTGAAGCTTTCTTT.

CDR3 sequence (DNA): TGTGCCAGCAGTGCCCCCGGGACTAGCGGGAGCAGTGAGCAGTTCTTC. Translated, it gives CASSAPGTSGSSEQFF. The chain uses TRBV2 and TRBJ2-1, with 14 bases lining up with TRBD2. Germline CDR1 SNHLY, CDR2 FYNNEI. The trim removed 4 bases at V and 9 bases at J, leaving 8 bases unmatched. This CDR3 comprises 16 residues. The full variable domain, its missing parts supplied by reference TRBV2 and TRBJ2-1, is EPEVTQTPSHQVTQMGQEVILRCVPISNHLYFYWYRQILGQKVEFLVSFYNNEISEKSEIFDDQFSVERPDGSNFTLKIRSTKLEDSAMYFCASSAPGTSGSSEQFFGPGTRLTVL.

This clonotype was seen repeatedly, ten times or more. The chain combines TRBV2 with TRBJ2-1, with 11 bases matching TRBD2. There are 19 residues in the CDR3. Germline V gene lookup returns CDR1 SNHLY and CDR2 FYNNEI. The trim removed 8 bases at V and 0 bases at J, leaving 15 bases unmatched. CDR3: CASGEDGLAGNSSYNEQFF. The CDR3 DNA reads TGTGCCAGCGGGGAGGATGGACTAGCGGGTAACTCCTCCTACAATGAGCAGTTCTTC. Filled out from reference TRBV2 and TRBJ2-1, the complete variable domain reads EPEVTQTPSHQVTQMGQEVILRCVPISNHLYFYWYRQILGQKVEFLVSFYNNEISEKSEIFDDQFSVERPDGSNFTLKIRSTKLEDSAMYFCASGEDGLAGNSSYNEQFFGPGTRLTVL.

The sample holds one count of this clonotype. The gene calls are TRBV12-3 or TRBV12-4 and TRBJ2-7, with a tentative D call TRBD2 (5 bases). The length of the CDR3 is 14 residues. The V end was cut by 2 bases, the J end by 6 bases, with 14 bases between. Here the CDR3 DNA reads TGTGCCAGCAGTTTATCGGGGTCGAAGTCCGAGCAGTACTTC. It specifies CASSLSGSKSEQYF.

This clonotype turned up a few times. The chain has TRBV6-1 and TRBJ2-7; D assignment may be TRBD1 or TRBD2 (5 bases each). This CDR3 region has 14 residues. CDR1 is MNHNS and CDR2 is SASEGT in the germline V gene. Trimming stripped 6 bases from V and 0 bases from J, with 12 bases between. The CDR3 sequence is CASRPGRNSYEQYF. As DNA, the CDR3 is TGTGCCAGCAGACCGGGACGGAACTCCTACGAGCAGTACTTC.

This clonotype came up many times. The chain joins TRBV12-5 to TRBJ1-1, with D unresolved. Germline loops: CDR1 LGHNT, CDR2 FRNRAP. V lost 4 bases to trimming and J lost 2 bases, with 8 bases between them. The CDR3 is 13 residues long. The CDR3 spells CASGYLKNTEAFF. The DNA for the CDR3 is TGTGCTAGTGGTTATCTGAAAAACACTGAAGCTTTCTTT.

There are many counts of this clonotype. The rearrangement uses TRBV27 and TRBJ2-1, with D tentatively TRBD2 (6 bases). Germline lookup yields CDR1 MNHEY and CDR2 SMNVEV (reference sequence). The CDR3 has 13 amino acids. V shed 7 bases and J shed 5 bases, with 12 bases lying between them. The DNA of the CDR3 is TGTGCCAGCAATACTAGCCCTAACAATGAGCAGTTCTTC. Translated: CASNTSPNNEQFF.

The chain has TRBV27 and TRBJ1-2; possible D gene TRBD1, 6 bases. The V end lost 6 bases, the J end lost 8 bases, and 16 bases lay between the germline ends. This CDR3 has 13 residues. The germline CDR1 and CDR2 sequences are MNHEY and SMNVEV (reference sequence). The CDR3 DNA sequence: TGTGCCAGCAGACCCCTCCAGGGGCGCGGCTACACCTTC. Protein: CASRPLQGRGYTF.

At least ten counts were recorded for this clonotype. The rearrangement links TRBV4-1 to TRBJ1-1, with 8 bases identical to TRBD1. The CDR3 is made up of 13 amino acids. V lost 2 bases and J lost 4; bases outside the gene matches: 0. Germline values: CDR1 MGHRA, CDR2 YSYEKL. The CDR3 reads CASSQQGATEAFF. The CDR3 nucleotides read TGCGCCAGCAGCCAACAGGGGGCCACTGAAGCTTTCTTT.

CDR3: CASNQGQTLQETQYF. As DNA, the CDR3 is TGTGCCAGCAACCAGGGACAGACTCTCCAAGAGACCCAGTACTTC. The chain employs TRBV28 and TRBJ2-5, with 7 nucleotides matching TRBD1. With V trimmed by 7 bases and J by 1 base, 9 bases remained unmatched. CDR3 length: 15 amino acids. Germline V gene sequence: CDR1 MDHEN, CDR2 SYDVKM.

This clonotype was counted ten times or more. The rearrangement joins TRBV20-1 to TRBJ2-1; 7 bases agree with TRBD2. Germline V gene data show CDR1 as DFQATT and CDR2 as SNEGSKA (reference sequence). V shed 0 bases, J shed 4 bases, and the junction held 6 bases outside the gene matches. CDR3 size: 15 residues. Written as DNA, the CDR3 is TGCAGTGCTAGAGATGTGGCTAGCGGATACAATGAGCAGTTCTTC. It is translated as CSARDVASGYNEQFF.

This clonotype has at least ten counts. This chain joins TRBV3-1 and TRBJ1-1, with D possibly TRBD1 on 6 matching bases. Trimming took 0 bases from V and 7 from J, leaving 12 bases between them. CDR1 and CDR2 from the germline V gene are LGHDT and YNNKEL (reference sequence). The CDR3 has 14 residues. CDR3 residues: CASSQEYGGGEAFF. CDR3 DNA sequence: TGTGCCAGCAGCCAAGAGTATGGAGGGGGTGAAGCTTTCTTT.

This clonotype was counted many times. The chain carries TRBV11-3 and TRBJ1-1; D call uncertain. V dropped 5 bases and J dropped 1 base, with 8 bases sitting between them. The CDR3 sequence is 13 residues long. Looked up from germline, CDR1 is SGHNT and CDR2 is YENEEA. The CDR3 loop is CASSREENTEAFF. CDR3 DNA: TGTGCCAGCAGCCGTGAGGAGAACACTGAAGCTTTCTTT.

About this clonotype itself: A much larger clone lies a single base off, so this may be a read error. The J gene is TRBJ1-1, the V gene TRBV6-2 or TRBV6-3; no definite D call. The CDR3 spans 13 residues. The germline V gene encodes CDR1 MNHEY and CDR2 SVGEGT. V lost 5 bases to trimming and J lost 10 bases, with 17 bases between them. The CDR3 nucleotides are TGTGCCAGCAGTGAAGCCGACGTCAATAGAGCTTTCTTT. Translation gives CASSEADVNRAFF.

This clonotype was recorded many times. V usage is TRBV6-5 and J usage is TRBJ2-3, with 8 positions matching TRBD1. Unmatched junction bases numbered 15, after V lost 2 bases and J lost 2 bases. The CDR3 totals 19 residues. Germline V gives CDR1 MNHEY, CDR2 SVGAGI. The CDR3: CASSYPFQGARTITDTQYF. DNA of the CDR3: TGTGCCAGCAGTTACCCTTTTCAGGGGGCACGGACTATCACAGATACGCAGTATTTT.

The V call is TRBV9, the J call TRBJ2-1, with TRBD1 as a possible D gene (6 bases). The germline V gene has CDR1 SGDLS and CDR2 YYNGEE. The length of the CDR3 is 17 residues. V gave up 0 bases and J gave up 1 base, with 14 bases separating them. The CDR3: CASSVAGARGSYNEQFF. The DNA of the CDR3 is TGTGCCAGCAGCGTAGCAGGGGCTAGGGGATCCTACAATGAGCAGTTCTTC.

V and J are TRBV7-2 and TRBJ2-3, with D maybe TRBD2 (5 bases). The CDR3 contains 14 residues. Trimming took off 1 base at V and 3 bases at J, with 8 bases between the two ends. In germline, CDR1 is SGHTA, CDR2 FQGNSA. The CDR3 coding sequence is TGTGCCAGCAGCTTAGGGAGGCAGACAGATACGCAGTATTTT. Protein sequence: CASSLGRQTDTQYF.

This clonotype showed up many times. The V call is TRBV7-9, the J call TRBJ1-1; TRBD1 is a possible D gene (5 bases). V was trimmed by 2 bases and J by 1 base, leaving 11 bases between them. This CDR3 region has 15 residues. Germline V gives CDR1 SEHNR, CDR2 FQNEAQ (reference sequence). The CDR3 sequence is CASSLQRQPNTEAFF. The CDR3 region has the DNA TGTGCCAGCAGCTTACAACGACAGCCGAACACTGAAGCTTTCTTT. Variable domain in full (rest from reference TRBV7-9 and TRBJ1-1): DTGVSQNPRHKITKRGQNVTFRCDPISEHNRLYWYRQTLGQGPEFLTYFQNEAQLEKSRLLSDRFSAERPKGSFSTLEIQRTEQGDSAMYLCASSLQRQPNTEAFFGQGTRLTVV.

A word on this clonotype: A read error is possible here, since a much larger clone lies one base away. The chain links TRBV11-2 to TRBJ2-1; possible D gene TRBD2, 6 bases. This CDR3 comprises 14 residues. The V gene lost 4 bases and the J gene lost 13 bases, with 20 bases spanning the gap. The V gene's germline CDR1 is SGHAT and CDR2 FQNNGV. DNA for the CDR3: TGTGCCAGCAGCTCACTGGGACTGGGGGAGACCCAGTTCTTC. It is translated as CASSSLGLGETQFF.

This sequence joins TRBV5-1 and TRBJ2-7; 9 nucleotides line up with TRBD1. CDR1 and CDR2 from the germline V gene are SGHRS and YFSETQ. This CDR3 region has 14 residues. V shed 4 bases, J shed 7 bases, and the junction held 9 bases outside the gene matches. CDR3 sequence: CASSAGQGFEEQYF. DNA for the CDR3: TGCGCCAGCAGCGCTGGACAGGGGTTCGAGGAGCAGTACTTC.